Shown below are 11 T cell receptor beta chains from a single sample sequenced in a study of T cell responses to AZD1222 COVID-19 vaccine listed by TCRdb under 2021. The time point label, read with the paper, signifies: baseline before first vaccination. Library preparation used the immunoSEQ multiplex PCR assay. Drawn from immuneACCESS, this table holds only the in-frame rearrangements with V and J called that TCRdb kept. Clones are partly lost; checked studies trace under half to an unresolved V gene and leave the rest unexplained. The sample table shows 180,000 or so clones, and approximately 88% are seen once. In total, the top ten clones hold roughly 1.7% of the sample. Specimen: peripheral blood, collected on day 0 of AZD1222 vaccination. These receptor sequences come from an adult in good health.

CDR3 bases: TGTGCCAGCAGCGGAACAGGGAATATCGGGGGCTACACCTTC. Encoded protein: CASSGTGNIGGYTF. The chain employs TRBV9 and TRBJ1-2; tentative D call: TRBD1 (6 bases). The CDR3 loop spans 14 amino acids. V was pared by 3 bases and J by 8 bases, with 17 bases between. CDR1 is SGDLS, CDR2 YYNGEE, per germline.

The CDR3 DNA is TGTGCCAGCAGTTCCTTGGACAGGAGGTACTATGGCTACACCTTC. This codes for CASSSLDRRYYGYTF. V and J are TRBV6-6 and TRBJ1-2, with 7 bases fitting TRBD1. The germline CDR1 and CDR2 sequences are MNHNY and SVGAGI (reference sequence). Unmatched junction bases numbered 8, after V lost 4 bases and J lost 3 bases. The CDR3 consists of 15 residues.

V is TRBV7-9 and J is TRBJ1-2; D is unresolved. Trimming stripped 4 bases from V and 8 bases from J, with 8 bases between. From germline, CDR1 is SEHNR and CDR2 FQNEAQ (reference sequence). CDR3 length: 11 residues. The CDR3 spells CASSSGRGYTF. CDR3 nucleotide sequence: TGTGCCAGCAGCTCGGGTAGAGGCTACACCTTC.

The J gene is TRBJ2-7, the V gene TRBV6-6, with 7 bases lining up with TRBD2. CDR1 is MNHNY and CDR2 is SVGAGI in the germline V gene (reference sequence). After removal of 4 bases from V and 2 bases from J, the junction contained 8 bases not matched to a gene. The CDR3 length is 15 residues. The CDR3 nucleotides are TGTGCCAGCAGTTTAAGCGGGGACGTAGCCTACGAGCAGTACTTC. Translating gives CASSLSGDVAYEQYF.

The V and J genes are TRBV28 and TRBJ2-7; 7 bases fit TRBD1. The CDR3 sequence is 13 residues long. Trimming at V came to 5 bases and at J to 6 bases, leaving 7 bases not matched to a gene. CDR1 and CDR2 from the germline V gene are MDHEN and SYDVKM. CDR3 sequence (DNA): TGTGCCAGCAGTAGACAGGGTCTCCGCGAGCAGTACGTC. Amino acids: CASSRQGLREQYV.

The chain uses TRBV23-1 and TRBJ2-7; D possibly corresponds to TRBD1 (6 bases). TRBV23-1 is filed as an ORF, its function uncertain. Trimming pared 2 bases from V and 3 bases from J, leaving 29 bases between. This CDR3 contains 20 residues. The CDR3 loop is CASSQPRGWELREPDYEQYV. DNA for the CDR3: TGCGCCAGCAGTCAACCCAGGGGTTGGGAGCTAAGGGAACCCGACTACGAGCAGTACGTC.

The chain links TRBV28 to TRBJ1-6, with TRBD1 identical over 9 bases. Germline CDR1 reads MDHEN; CDR2 reads SYDVKM. CDR3 length: 16 amino acids. The V segment lost 4 bases and the J segment 5 bases; nucleotides outside the gene matches: 6. This CDR3 reads CASSWGDRVHNSPLHF. The CDR3 DNA is TGTGCCAGCAGTTGGGGGGACAGGGTGCATAATTCACCCCTCCACTTT.

V gene TRBV9 combines with J gene TRBJ2-1; 11 nucleotides line up with TRBD2. This CDR3 region has 17 residues. V trimming: 1 base; J trimming: 6 bases; junction bases outside the gene matches: 9. Per germline, CDR1 SGDLS and CDR2 YYNGEE. The CDR3 DNA sequence: TGTGCCAGCAGCGTAATGGATATGACTAGCGGGATCAATGAGCAGTTCTTC. Its protein is CASSVMDMTSGINEQFF.

V gene TRBV29-1 combines with J gene TRBJ2-5, with D maybe TRBD1 (6 bases). The CDR3 length is 13 residues. CDR1 is SQVTM and CDR2 is ANQGSEA in the germline V gene. V lost 6 bases, J lost 2 bases, and 13 bases lay in between. The CDR3 bases are TGCAGCGTCTACAGAGGGGGTCAAGAGACCCAGTACTTC. As protein: CSVYRGGQETQYF.

This clone was found a few times. V gene TRBV4-1 combines with J gene TRBJ1-4, with 7 nucleotides matching TRBD1. V dropped 3 bases and J dropped 4; count of bases not matched to a gene: 5. This CDR3 is 15 amino acids long. CDR1 and CDR2 from the germline V gene are MGHRA and YSYEKL. The DNA for the CDR3 is TGCGCCAGCAGCCACTCGGGACAGTTTAATGAAAAACTGTTTTTT. Its translation is CASSHSGQFNEKLFF.

This clone has only a few counts. The chain combines TRBV12-3 or TRBV12-4 with TRBJ2-2; no reliable D call. The CDR3 covers 10 residues. V was trimmed by 6 bases and J by 11 bases, leaving 7 bases between them. The CDR3 sequence: CASSSSELFF. Written as DNA, the CDR3 is TGTGCCAGCAGCTCAAGTGAGCTGTTTTTT.